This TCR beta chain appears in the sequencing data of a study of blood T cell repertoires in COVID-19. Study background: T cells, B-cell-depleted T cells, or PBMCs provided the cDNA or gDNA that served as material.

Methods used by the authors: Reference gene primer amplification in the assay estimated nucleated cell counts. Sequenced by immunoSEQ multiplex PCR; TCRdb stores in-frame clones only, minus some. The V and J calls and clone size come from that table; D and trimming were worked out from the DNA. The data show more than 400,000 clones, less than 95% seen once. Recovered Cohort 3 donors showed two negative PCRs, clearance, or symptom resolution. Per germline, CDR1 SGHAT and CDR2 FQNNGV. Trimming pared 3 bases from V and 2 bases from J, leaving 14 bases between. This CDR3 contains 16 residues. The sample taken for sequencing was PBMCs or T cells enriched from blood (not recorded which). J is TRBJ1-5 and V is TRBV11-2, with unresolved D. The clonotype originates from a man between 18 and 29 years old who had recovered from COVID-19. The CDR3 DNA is TGTGCCAGCAGCTTGGGAGGAAATGAAGGCAATCAGCCCCAGCATTTT. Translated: CASSLGGNEGNQPQHF.